This T cell receptor beta chain was retrieved from a study of T cells in Graves' hyperthyroidism and ophthalmopathy. Study information: Peripheral blood specimens were obtained at initial diagnosis, prior to any treatment.

Amplification of TCR beta CDR3 regions used RNA as the template. First-round RT-PCR of the TCR CDR3 relied on the HTBI primer set. TCRdb ran MiXCR on the multiplex PCR reads and lists one entry per CDR3 protein. Counted here are under 250,000 distinct CDR3 sequences, over 15% occurring once; the ten biggest clones make up approximately 50%. This clonotype was seen more than once but under ten times. Its specificity is not known. General study findings and limits: Ophthalmopathy and stable hyperthyroidism were separated by a 13 V-J model. Within blood appeared most thyroid clonotypes that had expanded above 0.001. Median prediction lead before ophthalmopathy onset was 6 to 8 months with the model.

Germline V CDR1 and CDR2: LGHNA, YSLEER. The V gene lost 5 bases and the J gene lost 4 bases, with 18 bases spanning the gap. This CDR3 contains 16 residues. The source of this sequence is a man aged 45 to 65 with Graves' hyperthyroidism. The sequencing sample was made of blood. This chain links TRBV4-3 with TRBJ2-1, with D possibly matching TRBD2 (6 bases). CDR3 DNA sequence: TGCGCCAGCAGCTGGGAGACCGGGACTCCTTACAATGAGCAGTTCTTC. It translates to CASSWETGTPYNEQFF.